Below, one T cell receptor beta chain is given with its context. From the germline J gene comes the end of the CDR3, since the read stops 3 residues before it. Trimming took off 7 bases at V and 1 base at J, with 16 bases between the two ends. Germline assignment: CDR1 SQVTM and CDR2 ANQGSEA. This CDR3 spans 14 amino acids. These data come from a study of T cells in women clearing cervical HPV infection. TCRdb's copy holds only in-frame clones and misses some; the assay was immunoSEQ multiplex PCR. The sample has about 39,000 clones. Sequenced material: blood buffy coat. The chain combines TRBV29-1 with TRBJ1-1; D is uncertain. The clonotype was recovered from a woman between 18 and 75 years old with a cervical HPV16 infection that either progressed to CIN3+ or cleared (not recorded which). The CDR3 DNA, read in part, is TGCAGCGGTGGTCCAGGCCATACGAACACTGAA. Amino acids: CSGGPGHTNTE. The full CDR3 reads CSGGPGHTNTEAFF. The entire variable domain, with the rest obtained from reference TRBV29-1 and TRBJ1-1, is as follows: SAVISQKPSRDICQRGTSLTIQCQVDSQVTMMFWYRQQPGQSLTLIATANQGSEATYESGFVIDKFPISRPNLTFSTLTVSNMSPEDSSIYLCSGGPGHTNTEAFFGQGTRLTVV.